The 24 T cell receptor beta chains in this list originate from one sample, sequenced in a study of T cell repertoires in cytomegalovirus infection. From the reads, TCRdb called clonotypes with MiXCR, one entry per CDR3 protein. The sample carries fewer than 550,000 distinct CDR3 sequences, approximately 10% recorded once. Sequenced sample: PBMCs. The source of these receptors is a human donor in good health (CMV status not recorded). Some clones in this sample may be carry-over from other donors' samples.

This clonotype was counted ten times or more. The chain uses TRBV12-3 or TRBV12-4 and TRBJ1-4; 10 bases align to TRBD1. Trimming took 3 bases from V and 5 from J; bases not matched to a gene: 3. The CDR3 has 15 residues. CDR3 in amino acids: CASSFRGQGNEKLFF. The CDR3 nucleotides are TGTGCCAGCAGTTTTCGGGGACAGGGGAATGAAAAACTGTTTTTT.

This clonotype was observed at least ten times. This chain connects TRBV12-3 or TRBV12-4 to TRBJ1-2, with 7 positions matching TRBD1. This CDR3 has 15 residues. With 6 bases clipped from V and 3 bases from J, the junction kept 10 bases outside the gene matches. The CDR3 nucleotides read TGTGCCAGCAGCACAAGGGGGCAAAAATACTATGGCTACACCTTC. Translation: CASSTRGQKYYGYTF.

This clonotype was counted many times. As DNA, the CDR3 is TGTGCCACCAGCAGACCGTCAGGGAATGAAAAACTGTTTTTT. Translated: CATSRPSGNEKLFF. The chain links TRBV15 to TRBJ1-4, with D possibly matching TRBD1 (5 bases). This CDR3 is 14 amino acids long. Trimming stripped 2 bases from V and 5 bases from J, with 9 bases between. Germline V gives CDR1 LNHNV, CDR2 YYDKDF (reference sequence).

The chain's CDR3 is CASSLEGLAGVQDEQYF. CDR3 bases: TGCGCCAGCAGCTTGGAAGGGCTAGCGGGAGTGCAGGACGAGCAGTACTTC. The rearrangement uses TRBV5-1 and TRBJ2-7; 10 bases fit TRBD2. V was clipped by 0 bases and J by 5 bases; unmatched bases: 11. The V gene's germline CDR1 is SGHRS and CDR2 YFSETQ. The CDR3 has 17 residues.

This clonotype has at least ten counts. The chain couples TRBV20-1 to TRBJ2-4, with D tentatively TRBD2 (5 bases). The V gene lost 3 bases and the J gene lost 0 bases, with 12 bases spanning the gap. Germline V lookup: CDR1 DFQATT, CDR2 SNEGSKA (reference sequence). The CDR3 loop spans 15 amino acids. The CDR3 protein is CSASPTEVAKNIQYF. In DNA, the CDR3 is TGCAGTGCTAGTCCGACGGAGGTAGCCAAAAACATTCAGTACTTC.

This clonotype was counted at least ten times. V usage is TRBV28 and J usage is TRBJ2-7, with TRBD1 matching over 8 bases. V lost 7 bases to trimming and J lost 4 bases; unmatched junction nucleotides: 9. The V gene's germline CDR1 is MDHEN and CDR2 SYDVKM. The CDR3 runs 14 residues. The CDR3 protein is CASTRTGMDYEQYF. As DNA, the CDR3 is TGTGCCAGCACCCGGACAGGGATGGATTACGAGCAGTACTTC. Filled out from reference TRBV28 and TRBJ2-7, the complete variable domain reads DVKVTQSSRYLVKRTGEKVFLECVQDMDHENMFWYRQDPGLGLRLIYFSYDVKMKEKGDIPEGYSVSREKKERFSLILESASTNQTSMYLCASTRTGMDYEQYFGPGTRLTVT.

This clonotype occurred many times. The chain employs TRBV2 and TRBJ2-7; possibly TRBD2 for D (6 bases). Trimming removed 6 bases at V and 0 bases at J, with 9 bases between. CDR1 and CDR2 (germline): SNHLY, FYNNEI. The CDR3 is 13 residues long. The CDR3, as DNA: TGTGCCAGCAGAGGAGGGTCCTCCTACGAGCAGTACTTC. It codes for CASRGGSSYEQYF.

This clonotype was picked up many times. The chain combines TRBV27 with TRBJ1-4, with D unclear. Germline assignment: CDR1 MNHEY and CDR2 SMNVEV (reference sequence). The CDR3 has 18 amino acids. Trimming left V 1 base short and J 8 bases short, with 23 bases between. The CDR3 DNA is TGTGCCAGCAGTTTATTTGATCCCGAGGCGTACAAATTGGAAAAACTGTTTTTT. This gives the protein CASSLFDPEAYKLEKLFF.

This clonotype was recorded many times. One end of the junction fails to match germline, which may point to a read error. The V call is TRBV29-1, the J call TRBJ2-1; D possibly matches TRBD1 or TRBD2 (5 bases each). The length of the CDR3 is 10 residues. Germline-derived CDR1 and CDR2 are SQVTM and ANQGSEA. The CDR3 region has the DNA TGCCGCGTCGGGGCGGAGGCGCAGTTCTTC. Translated: CRVGAEAQFF.

The rearrangement joins TRBV20-1 to TRBJ2-1; 11 bases match TRBD2. The CDR3 sequence is 15 residues long. The germline CDR1 and CDR2 sequences are DFQATT and SNEGSKA (reference sequence). Trimming took 5 bases from V and 4 from J; bases not matched to a gene: 7. In nucleotides, the CDR3 is TGCAGTGCTCTGGGACTAGCGGAATTGTACAATGAGCAGTTCTTC. It is translated as CSALGLAELYNEQFF.

This clonotype showed up many times. The chain is built from TRBV6-5 and TRBJ2-7, with D perhaps given as TRBD1 or TRBD2 (5 bases each). Germline CDR1 and CDR2: MNHEY and SVGAGI. Trimming stripped 0 bases from V and 3 bases from J, with 18 bases between. This CDR3 has 17 residues. This CDR3 reads CASSYSGPWSGSYEQYF. DNA of the CDR3: TGTGCCAGCAGTTACTCGGGACCTTGGTCAGGGAGCTACGAGCAGTACTTC.

This clonotype came up a few times. One end of the junction is discordant with germline, which a read error may explain. This chain joins TRBV20-1 and TRBJ2-1, with D unresolved. The germline V gene has CDR1 DFQATT and CDR2 SNEGSKA (reference sequence). This CDR3 region has 12 residues. The DNA of the CDR3 is TGCAGTACCCCCGGGCTCGCCTCGATCAACATCTTC. Amino acid sequence: CSTPGLASINIF.

The chain links TRBV6-5 to TRBJ1-1, with 7 bases that match TRBD1. The junction had 17 bases not matched to a gene; V was cut back by 4 bases and J by 0 bases. CDR1 MNHEY and CDR2 SVGAGI come from the germline V gene. The CDR3 contains 19 residues. The CDR3 spells CASSFSLPLGTAMNTEAFF. Written as DNA, the CDR3 is TGTGCCAGCAGTTTCTCACTACCCCTGGGGACAGCTATGAACACTGAAGCTTTCTTT.

This clonotype was picked up many times. V gene TRBV2 combines with J gene TRBJ1-4, with D hard to call. Trimming cost V 7 bases and J 7 bases, with 4 bases left between them. This CDR3 is built from 10 residues. Germline CDR1 reads SNHLY; CDR2 reads FYNNEI. The CDR3 region is CASIGEKLFF. As DNA, the CDR3 is TGTGCCAGCATAGGTGAAAAACTGTTTTTT.

On this clonotype: One end of the junction varies from germline; a read error may be responsible. V gene TRBV2 combines with J gene TRBJ2-7; possibly TRBD1 or TRBD2 for D (5 bases each). The V gene's germline CDR1 is SNHLY and CDR2 FYNNEI. The CDR3 has 11 residues. CDR3 bases: TGTGCCAGCAGTGAAGCGGAGAGGGGTTTATTC. It translates to CASSEAERGLF.

In this sample, this clonotype turned up a few times. This sequence joins TRBV20-1 and TRBJ2-7; maybe TRBD2 (6 bases). This CDR3 is 14 amino acids long. Looked up from germline, CDR1 is DFQATT and CDR2 is SNEGSKA (reference sequence). The V end was cut by 8 bases, the J end by 5 bases, with 22 bases between. This chain's CDR3 is CSTLWDLEVHEQYF. CDR3 nucleotide sequence: TGCAGTACTCTCTGGGACTTGGAAGTCCACGAGCAGTACTTC.

The rearrangement links TRBV3-1 to TRBJ2-7, with D unresolved. This CDR3 has 12 residues. The ends were cut back, 5 bases at V and 7 bases at J, with 12 bases in the middle. The germline V gene has CDR1 LGHDT and CDR2 YNNKEL (reference sequence). The CDR3 DNA sequence: TGTGCCAGCAGCTCCGCCTCCGGGGAGCAGTACTTC. As protein: CASSSASGEQYF.

In the case of this clonotype: A much more abundant neighbour one base away suggests this may be a read error. CDR3 sequence reads: CASSFSTSGSYEKYF. The CDR3 DNA follows: TGTGCCAGCAGTTTTTCGACTAGCGGGAGTTACGAGAAGTACTTC. The V call is TRBV27, the J call TRBJ2-7, with TRBD2 matching 12 bases. The CDR3 has 15 amino acids. Germline V gene data show CDR1 as MNHEY and CDR2 as SMNVEV (reference sequence).

This clonotype was detected a few times. The rearrangement links TRBV20-1 to TRBJ2-1; D is perhaps TRBD2 (6 bases). CDR3 length: 14 residues. The V end was cut by 1 base, the J end by 7 bases, with 14 bases between. The germline V gene encodes CDR1 DFQATT and CDR2 SNEGSKA (reference sequence). The CDR3 nucleotides are TGCAGTGCTAGAGCCCCAGCCGGGGGAAATGAGCAGTTCTTC. Amino acids: CSARAPAGGNEQFF.

This clonotype appeared many times. The chain is built from TRBV15 and TRBJ2-7; D unresolved. V was trimmed by 0 bases and J by 3 bases, leaving 12 bases between them. Per the germline V gene, CDR1 is LNHNV and CDR2 is YYDKDF (reference sequence). CDR3 length: 15 residues. The CDR3 sequence is CATSRDNRANYEQYF. The CDR3 coding sequence is TGTGCCACCAGCAGAGATAACCGTGCGAACTACGAGCAGTACTTC.

This clonotype was seen ten or more times. The chain combines TRBV20-1 with TRBJ1-1; possible D gene TRBD1, 5 bases. CDR3 length equals 14 residues. The germline V and J ends were trimmed by 5 bases and 3 bases, with 16 bases remaining between them. Germline CDR1 is DFQATT and CDR2 is SNEGSKA (reference sequence). CDR3 sequence reads: CSAPKGRRDTEAFF. The CDR3 DNA reads TGCAGTGCTCCCAAGGGACGTAGGGACACTGAAGCTTTCTTT.

The chain couples TRBV5-1 to TRBJ2-5; 11 bases agree with TRBD1. The germline V gene has CDR1 SGHRS and CDR2 YFSETQ. The CDR3 loop spans 14 amino acids. The trim removed 7 bases at V and 5 bases at J, leaving 7 bases unmatched. The CDR3 region is CASVRTGGAETQYF. The DNA for the CDR3 is TGCGCCAGCGTTCGGACAGGGGGCGCGGAGACCCAGTACTTC.

This clonotype was recorded many times. V gene TRBV7-2 combines with J gene TRBJ2-1, with D possibly being TRBD2 (5 bases). The CDR3 is 14 residues long. Germline CDR1 is SGHTA and CDR2 is FQGNSA. Trimming pared 3 bases from V and 8 bases from J, leaving 14 bases between. The CDR3 protein is CASSFGSRRDEQFF. The CDR3 nucleotides are TGTGCCAGCAGCTTTGGGAGCAGAAGGGATGAGCAGTTCTTC.

In its sample, this clonotype was seen many times. V usage is TRBV5-1 and J usage is TRBJ2-5, with 10 bases matching TRBD2. The CDR3 runs to 15 residues. The germline V gene has CDR1 SGHRS and CDR2 YFSETQ. Trimming at V came to 0 bases and at J to 3 bases, leaving 2 bases not matched to a gene. In nucleotides, the CDR3 is TGCGCCAGCAGCTTGGGTACTAGCGGGGAAGAGACCCAGTACTTC. It translates to CASSLGTSGEETQYF.